A single sample is the source of the 17 T cell receptor beta chains below, sequenced in a study of low-dose radiotherapy and immunotherapy resistance in tumors. Time point of the sample: after trial treatment. This sample's treatment: LDRT plus nivolumab, ipilimumab, low-dose cyclophosphamide and aspirin (RACIN trial). The authors amplified TCRs for about 18 PCR cycles with a constant-region primer and a V-primer adapter. TCRdb called the reads again in MiXCR, with one record for every CDR3 protein. The data contain 50,000 or so distinct CDR3 sequences, around 34% of them singletons. The material sequenced was PBMCs, taken after low-dose radiotherapy plus immunotherapy. The receptors were gathered from a male donor with rectosigmoid adenocarcinoma.

This clonotype occurred many times. This chain joins TRBV11-2 and TRBJ1-1, with D perhaps matching TRBD1 (5 bases). V was clipped by 2 bases and J by 8 bases, with 12 bases between them. Germline CDR1 is SGHAT and CDR2 is FQNNGV. This CDR3 comprises 13 residues. The CDR3 sequence is CASSLWSTGEAFF. For the CDR3, the DNA is TGTGCCAGCAGCTTATGGTCAACAGGCGAAGCTTTCTTT.

This clonotype has at least ten counts. The genes are TRBV23-1 and TRBJ2-7, with TRBD1 identical over 7 bases. TRBV23-1 counts as an open reading frame of uncertain function. The V and J ends lost 7 bases and 5 bases, in that order; junction bases with no gene match: 8. The CDR3 sequence is 13 residues long. This CDR3 is CASKRQGHDEQYF. The DNA for the CDR3 is TGCGCCAGCAAGCGACAGGGTCACGACGAGCAGTACTTC.

This clonotype showed up many times. This rearrangement joins TRBV9 to TRBJ1-4, with 10 bases matching TRBD1. Germline CDR1 and CDR2: SGDLS and YYNGEE. CDR3 length: 13 residues. J gave up 7 bases and V 3 bases, and 0 bases lay outside the gene matches. DNA of the CDR3: TGTGCCAGCAGCGGGACAGGGGGTGAAAAACTGTTTTTT. Protein product: CASSGTGGEKLFF.

This clonotype has a count of ten or more. The chain combines TRBV7-2 with TRBJ2-3; TRBD2 aligns across 7 bases. This CDR3 contains 14 residues. The trim removed 1 base at V and 4 bases at J, leaving 2 bases unmatched. The germline V gene encodes CDR1 SGHTA and CDR2 FQGNSA. CDR3 nucleotides: TGTGCCAGCAGCTTAGTGGGAGGGGCAGATACGCAGTATTTT. Protein: CASSLVGGADTQYF.

This clonotype was seen repeatedly, ten times or more. This chain joins TRBV28 and TRBJ1-5, with D unclear. The germline CDR1 and CDR2 sequences are MDHEN and SYDVKM. The length of the CDR3 is 13 residues. With 7 bases removed from V and 0 bases from J, the gap between germline ends came to 7 bases. The CDR3 protein is CASMDYSNQPQHF. In DNA, the CDR3 is TGTGCCAGCATGGATTATAGCAATCAGCCCCAGCATTTT.

Comment on this clonotype: Given a far larger clone just one base away, this is likely a sequencing read error. The J gene is TRBJ2-1, the V gene TRBV29-1, with D tentatively TRBD1 (7 bases). V lost 4 bases and J 10 bases, leaving 14 bases between the germline ends. The V gene's germline CDR1 is SQVTM and CDR2 ANQGSEA. CDR3 length equals 12 residues. CDR3 residues: CSVVGRGDEQFF. CDR3 DNA: TGCAGCGTTGTTGGCAGGGGGGACGAGCAGTTCTTC.

This clonotype was observed a handful of times. The genes are TRBV24-1 and TRBJ2-3, with D possibly matching TRBD2 (5 bases). Germline V lookup: CDR1 KGHDR, CDR2 SFDVKD. Trimming pared 9 bases from V and 2 bases from J, leaving 8 bases between. This CDR3 contains 12 residues. The CDR3 protein is CATGSNTDTQYF. Written as DNA, the CDR3 is TGTGCCACCGGGAGCAACACAGATACGCAGTATTTT.

This clonotype has a count of ten or more. The rearrangement links TRBV4-1 to TRBJ1-5; D is undetermined. The CDR3 is 13 residues long. Germline CDR1 and CDR2: MGHRA and YSYEKL. Trimming left V 4 bases short and J 3 bases short, with 7 bases between. CDR3 nucleotide sequence: TGCGCCAGCAGCCCGATTTACAATCAGCCCCAGCATTTT. It codes for CASSPIYNQPQHF.

The V gene is TRBV6-5, the J gene TRBJ2-5, with D uncertain. Germline CDR1 MNHEY, CDR2 SVGAGI. The CDR3 runs 14 residues. V shed 0 bases and J shed 2 bases, with 7 bases lying between them. The CDR3 is CASSYSSPQETQYF. The CDR3 DNA sequence: TGTGCCAGCAGTTACTCGAGCCCTCAAGAGACCCAGTACTTC.

The chain is built from TRBV7-6 and TRBJ2-3; D is possibly TRBD2 (5 bases). CDR1 is SGHVS and CDR2 is FNYEAQ in the germline V gene. CDR3 length: 15 residues. V was shortened by 1 base and J by 3 bases, with 11 bases between the two germline ends. CDR3 coding DNA: TGTGCCAGCAGCTTAGGAGGACTCGGGACAGATACGCAGTATTTT. This gives the protein CASSLGGLGTDTQYF.

This clonotype came up many times. The chain uses TRBV9 and TRBJ1-4; 12 nucleotides align to TRBD1. V was clipped by 3 bases and J by 0 bases; unmatched bases: 3. The V gene's germline CDR1 is SGDLS and CDR2 YYNGEE. The CDR3 runs 17 residues. CDR3 loop: CASSGGQGAATNEKLFF. CDR3 DNA sequence: TGTGCCAGCAGCGGGGGACAGGGGGCGGCAACTAATGAAAAACTGTTTTTT.

The count of this clonotype is one. The chain recombines TRBV5-1 with TRBJ2-2; TRBD1 agrees at 9 bases. J lost 5 bases, V lost 3 bases, and 5 bases had no gene match. The CDR3 is made up of 15 amino acids. Germline V lookup: CDR1 SGHRS, CDR2 YFSETQ. The CDR3 sequence is CASSSGQGLTGELFF. CDR3 DNA sequence: TGCGCCAGCAGCTCCGGACAGGGGCTGACCGGGGAGCTGTTTTTT.

Many counts were recorded for this clonotype. The V and J genes are TRBV29-1 and TRBJ2-1; 11 bases are a match to TRBD2. This CDR3 contains 15 residues. The junction had 10 bases not matched to a gene; V was cut back by 6 bases and J by 6 bases. Germline values: CDR1 SQVTM, CDR2 ANQGSEA. The CDR3 loop reads CSVPKLAGVRNEQFF. In nucleotides, the CDR3 is TGCAGCGTGCCCAAACTAGCGGGAGTCCGCAATGAGCAGTTCTTC.

Turning to this clonotype: A far larger clone is one base from this, pointing to a likely read error. J is TRBJ1-1 and V is TRBV13; no definite D call. Germline V gene lookup returns CDR1 PRHDT and CDR2 FYEKMQ (reference sequence). V was pared by 5 bases and J by 6 bases, with 10 bases between. This CDR3 is 12 amino acids long. CDR3 region: CASSVQTSEAFF. The CDR3 nucleotides read TGTGCCAGCAGCGTTCAGACTTCTGAAGCTTTCTTT.

The chain couples TRBV5-1 to TRBJ2-7; D may match TRBD1 or TRBD2 (5 bases each). Per the germline V gene, CDR1 is SGHRS and CDR2 is YFSETQ. This CDR3 spans 13 amino acids. V lost 4 bases and J 6 bases, leaving 14 bases between the germline ends. As DNA, the CDR3 is TGCGCCAGCAGCCTAGAGGGGCCCCTCGAGCAGTACTTC. Translating gives CASSLEGPLEQYF.

This clonotype occurred many times. The chain uses TRBV5-1 and TRBJ2-7, with D tentatively TRBD1 (6 bases). V was shortened by 0 bases and J by 7 bases, with 17 bases between the two germline ends. CDR1 is SGHRS, CDR2 YFSETQ, per germline. This CDR3 is 15 amino acids long. The CDR3 DNA reads as TGCGCCAGCAGCTTGGGTGGGGACAACGCTGCGGAGCAGTACTTC. Protein product: CASSLGGDNAAEQYF.

This clonotype was seen ten or more times. The gene calls are TRBV28 and TRBJ1-3; no firm D call. The V end lost 3 bases, the J end lost 0 bases, and 12 bases lay between the germline ends. The CDR3 has 16 amino acids. Germline V gene lookup returns CDR1 MDHEN and CDR2 SYDVKM. CDR3 protein: CASSLTQDHSGNTIYF. In DNA form, the CDR3 reads TGTGCCAGCAGTTTGACTCAGGACCACTCTGGAAACACCATATATTTT.